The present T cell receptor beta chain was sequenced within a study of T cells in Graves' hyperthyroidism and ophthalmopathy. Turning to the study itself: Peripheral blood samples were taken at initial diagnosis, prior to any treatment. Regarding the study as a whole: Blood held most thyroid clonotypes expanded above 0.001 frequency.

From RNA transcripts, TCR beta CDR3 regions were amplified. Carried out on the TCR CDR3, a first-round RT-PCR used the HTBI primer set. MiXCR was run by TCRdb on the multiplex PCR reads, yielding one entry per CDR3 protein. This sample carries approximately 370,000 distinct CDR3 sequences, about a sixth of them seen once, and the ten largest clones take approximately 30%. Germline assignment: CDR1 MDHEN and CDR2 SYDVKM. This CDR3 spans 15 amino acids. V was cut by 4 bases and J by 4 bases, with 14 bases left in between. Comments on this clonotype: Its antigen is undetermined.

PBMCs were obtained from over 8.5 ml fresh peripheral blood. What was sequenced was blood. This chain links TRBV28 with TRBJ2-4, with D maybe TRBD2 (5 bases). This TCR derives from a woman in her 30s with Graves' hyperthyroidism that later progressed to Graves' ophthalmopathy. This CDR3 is CASSWTGKGKNIQYF. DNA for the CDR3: TGTGCCAGCAGTTGGACCGGGAAGGGTAAAAACATTCAGTACTTC.